This is a list of T cell receptor beta chains from one sample in a study of T cell responses to AZD1222 COVID-19 vaccine. Measured with immunoSEQ multiplex PCR; TCRdb has only the in-frame clones, and not every one. Counted here are 80,000 or so clones, roughly 87% occurring once; the ten biggest clones make up about 1.6%. The sequenced sample was peripheral blood, obtained on day 0 of AZD1222 vaccination. These receptors all come from an adult in good health. Each CDR3 is given with its conserved first and last residue. Each record gives: V gene, J gene, clone size, D gene, CDR3 protein, CDR3 DNA. A D gene is named only where the DNA matches it firmly. Clone size, where shown, is once, few, many, or a class for clones that have expanded.

TRBV6-5,TRBJ1-1,NA,NA,CASSFLRGNTEAFF,TGTGCCAGCAGTTTCCTACGGGGGAACACTGAAGCTTTCTTT
TRBV30,TRBJ1-4,NA,NA,CAWAGQPNEKLFF,TGTGCCTGGGCTGGGCAGCCTAATGAAAAACTGTTTTTT
TRBV27,TRBJ2-7,NA,TRBD2,CASSLRLAGGRWSYEQYF,TGTGCCAGCAGTTTGCGGCTAGCGGGAGGGCGATGGTCCTACGAGCAGTACTTC
TRBV4-2,TRBJ1-5,NA,NA,CASSLQGGPEPQHF,TGTGCCAGCAGCCTTCAAGGAGGGCCCGAACCCCAGCATTTT
TRBV11-2,TRBJ1-1,NA,NA,CASSPPTKNTEAFF,TGTGCCAGCAGCCCCCCGACCAAGAACACTGAAGCTTTCTTT
TRBV2,TRBJ1-2,few,NA,CASSASTNYGYTF,TGTGCCAGCTCCGCAAGTACTAACTATGGCTACACCTTC
TRBV19,TRBJ1-1,NA,NA,CASSIGGATMNTEAFF,TGTGCCAGTAGTATAGGAGGGGCAACGATGAACACTGAAGCTTTCTTT
TRBV4-3,TRBJ2-7,NA,TRBD1,CASSQGQGAFYEQYF,TGCGCCAGCAGCCAGGGACAGGGGGCCTTTTACGAGCAGTACTTC
TRBV12-5,TRBJ2-7,NA,NA,CASASLGHFYEQYF,TGTGCTAGTGCCTCATTGGGGCACTTTTACGAGCAGTACTTC
TRBV12-5,TRBJ1-2,NA,TRBD1,CASGLTGTGINYGYTF,TGTGCTAGTGGTTTGACCGGGACAGGGATAAACTATGGCTACACCTTC
TRBV19,TRBJ1-2,few,NA,CASHLGGVYGYTF,TGTGCCAGTCATTTAGGGGGAGTCTATGGCTACACCTTC
TRBV29-1,TRBJ1-2,NA,NA,CSTKAANYGYTF,TGCAGTACTAAAGCAGCTAACTATGGCTACACCTTC
TRBV7-9,TRBJ1-3,once,NA,CASSLGTAGNTIYF,TGTGCCAGCAGCTTAGGGACTGCTGGAAACACCATATATTTT
TRBV18,TRBJ1-2,NA,NA,CASSPSALGYGYTF,TGTGCCAGCTCACCCTCGGCCCTCGGCTATGGCTACACCTTC
TRBV24-1,TRBJ1-5,once,NA,CATGRTEPQHF,TGTGCCACCGGTCGGACGGAGCCCCAGCATTTT
TRBV10-2,TRBJ2-1,NA,TRBD2,CASSPFSGSRNEQFF,TGCGCCAGCAGTCCGTTTAGCGGGAGTCGGAATGAGCAGTTCTTC
TRBV6-5,TRBJ2-1,NA,NA,CASRGGQLNEQFF,TGTGCCAGCAGGGGGGGACAGCTAAACGAGCAGTTCTTC
TRBV25-1,TRBJ2-3,NA,NA,CASSEYYPIF,TGTGCCAGCAGTGAATATTATCCCATCTTT
TRBV5-8,TRBJ2-2,NA,NA,CASSGHVGELFF,TGTGCCAGCAGCGGGCACGTAGGGGAGCTGTTTTTT
TRBV2,TRBJ2-7,NA,TRBD1,CASRMEGGVSYEQYF,TGTGCCAGCAGGATGGAAGGGGGCGTCTCCTACGAGCAGTACTTC
TRBV3-1/TRBV3-2,TRBJ2-4,NA,TRBD1,CASSPRQGRVAKNIQYF,TGTGCCAGCAGCCCCCGACAGGGCCGGGTAGCCAAAAACATTCAGTACTTC
TRBV4-2,TRBJ1-1,few,NA,CASSQVAMGSEAFF,TGTGCCAGCAGCCAAGTTGCCATGGGCTCTGAAGCTTTCTTT
TRBV4-2,TRBJ2-1,NA,TRBD1,CASSQDLQGFSHNEQFF,TGTGCCAGCAGCCAAGATTTACAGGGGTTCTCCCACAATGAGCAGTTCTTC
TRBV3-1/TRBV3-2,TRBJ2-2,NA,TRBD2,CASSQTSGRPATGELFF,TGTGCCAGCAGCCAAACAAGCGGGAGGCCTGCCACCGGGGAGCTGTTTTTT
TRBV30,TRBJ1-5,NA,NA,CAWSVDIGNQPQHF,TGTGCCTGGAGTGTGGACATCGGCAATCAGCCCCAGCATTTT
TRBV25-1,TRBJ1-1,NA,NA,CASSALERQYTEAFF,TGTGCCAGCAGCGCCCTTGAAAGACAGTACACTGAAGCTTTCTTT
TRBV24-1,TRBJ2-1,NA,TRBD2,CATSGLAPNEQFF,TGTGCCACCAGCGGACTAGCACCCAATGAGCAGTTCTTC
TRBV19,TRBJ1-2,once,NA,CASSIDPAWGRYGYTF,TGTGCCAGTAGTATAGATCCAGCCTGGGGACGCTATGGCTACACCTTC
TRBV7-2,TRBJ1-4,NA,NA,CASSLVDSANEKLFF,TGTGCCAGCAGCTTAGTTGACAGCGCTAATGAAAAACTGTTTTTT
TRBV18,TRBJ1-5,NA,TRBD1,CASSPGQNNQPQHF,TGTGCCAGCTCACCGGGACAGAACAATCAGCCCCAGCATTTT
TRBV7-9,TRBJ2-7,NA,NA,CASSLGTEYEQYF,TGTGCCAGCAGCCTCGGGACGGAATACGAGCAGTACTTC